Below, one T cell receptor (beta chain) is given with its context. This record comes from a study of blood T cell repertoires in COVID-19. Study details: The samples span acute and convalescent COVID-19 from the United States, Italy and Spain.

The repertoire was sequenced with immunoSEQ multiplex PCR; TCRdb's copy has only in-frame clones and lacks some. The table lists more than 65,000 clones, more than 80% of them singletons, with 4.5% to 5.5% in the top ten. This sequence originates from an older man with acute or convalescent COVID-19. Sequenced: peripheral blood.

CDR3 in amino acids: CASSLDLAGVYEQYF. CDR3 DNA: TGTGCCAGCAGCCTCGACCTGGCGGGAGTGTACGAGCAGTACTTC. The chain links TRBV13 to TRBJ2-7, with 7 bases that match TRBD2. The CDR3 spans 15 residues. The V gene end was trimmed by 5 bases and the J gene end by 4 bases; junction bases not matched to a gene: 11. The germline V gene has CDR1 PRHDT and CDR2 FYEKMQ (reference sequence).